A single TCR beta chain is shown here with its context. What this receptor recognizes is not known. No much larger clone is present one base from it, and per-base qualities are unavailable. From the cysteine through the phenylalanine, the CDR3 covers 13 amino acids. Solely the CDR3 DNA is kept, with 39 bases framed from the first base. Looking up the germline V gene (reference sequence) yields CDR1 WNHNN and CDR2 SYGVQD. V loses 3 bases, J loses 9 bases, and the germline ends lie 15 bases apart. Library construction relied on the immunoSEQ multiplex PCR assay. The multiplex PCR relied on a mix of 60 forward primers for TCR Vbeta segments and 13 reverse primers for TCR Jbeta segments. The CDR3 region of rearranged TCR beta genes was amplified from genomic DNA with a multiplex PCR assay. Amplified TCR beta libraries were sequenced as 87-base-pair reads on the Illumina HiSeq System. The authors' analysis ran thus. A later analysis counted about 80 million unique TCR beta chains across the 666 repertoires, and roughly 11 million of these chains were shared by at least two donors. A nearest-neighbor algorithm error-corrected the raw reads and collapsed the reads into unique sequences, merging closely related sequences to remove PCR and sequencing errors. V, D and J gene segments were assigned by aligning CDR3 sequences to IMGT reference sequences. Each retained sequence needed at least a six-nucleotide match to both a V gene segment and a J gene segment. A rearrangement counted as productive if the CDR3 had no stop codons and remained in frame with V and J, and every other rearrangement counted as non-productive. CDR3 was defined by IMGT convention, running from the second conserved V-encoded cysteine to the conserved J-encoded phenylalanine. The earlier analysis of fewer than 750 of the donors excluded sequences that lacked an unambiguous match to a single V gene segment. An earlier analysis of 500 to 700 of the donors classified V segments as functional when productive rearrangements were above 56.7% and as segregating when the standard deviation between donors was above 5%. A statistical classification framework was built for diagnosing cytomegalovirus status from the catalog of TCR beta chain sequences. In a later analysis, V and J genes were assigned by comparing TCR nucleotide sequences against IMGT/GENE-DB human TR gene sequences. The TCRdist pipeline was used in a later analysis to assign CDR3 sequences and most-parsimonious VDJ recombination scenarios. A later analysis defined each TCR beta chain by its CDR3 amino acid sequence plus V-gene family, and excluded reads lacking a unique V-gene family. In a later analysis, around 650 highly shared, low-generation-probability nucleotide sequences were removed to address suspected cross-contamination and a sequencing artifact. In a later analysis, a clonal expansion index was calculated for each public chain from normalized within-repertoire ranks of inferred template counts. In a later analysis, generation probabilities were computed using a VDJ recombination model fitted to out-of-frame rearrangements, and the results were checked against IGoR. Hypergeometric tests were used in a later analysis to score TCR-TCR, TCR-HLA and TCR-CMV co-occurrence, with a repertoire-size bias correction applied to the TCR pairs. A later analysis estimated false discovery rates by permuting HLA or CMV assignments 20 times. In a later analysis, co-occurring TCRs were grouped using DBSCAN, and TCRdist sequence similarity was added for clustering within HLA-allele-positive subsets. Repertoires with fewer than 30,000 or more than 120,000 public chains, plus five repertoires with anomalous nucleotide sharing, were excluded from co-occurrence clustering. Here the immuneACCESS table is served through TCRdb, limited to in-frame sequences with V and J called. Missing clones are a known gap in these copies; in checked studies unresolved V genes cover under half, and the rest lacks a known reason. V and J calls plus clone size are reproduced from that table; the DNA served to infer D and trimming. The sample records over 200,000 clones, roughly 80% of which are singletons. The leading ten clones occupy approximately 5.3% of the sample.

These data are taken from a study of cytomegalovirus exposure and HLA in healthy donors (TCRdb year 2017). Broadly, across the study: An earlier analysis of some 600 of the donors reported approximately 300 Gb of sequence data and 95 million to 140 million unique TCR beta sequences obtained from approximately 180 million T cells. An early release that covered some 630 HLA-typed donors contained around 300 gigabases of sequencing data and 75 million to 100 million unique TCR sequences. Of the roughly 400 genotyped donors, approximately 80% fell in the genetic ancestry cluster associated with self-reported Caucasian donors. The study aimed to test whether cataloging public T cell receptors could reveal signatures of past pathogen exposure. The study used immunosequencing to profile the T cell repertoires of approximately 690 subjects and linked those repertoires to cytomegalovirus serostatus. A separate validation cohort of roughly 120 different subjects was used in addition to the approximately 700-subject first cohort. The study combined high-throughput TCR immunosequencing, statistical association of individual TCRs with disease status, and machine learning to predict cytomegalovirus infection status. A later analysis re-analyzed previously published TCR beta repertoires from 550 to 700 donors and added high-resolution HLA genotyping to study TCR occurrence patterns. Rather than using new phenotypic data, the later analysis identified candidate immune exposures from TCR beta sequences and from how often those sequences occurred across donors. In an earlier analysis of several hundred of the donors, high-throughput TCR beta sequencing was used to judge whether each TCR beta V gene segment behaved as functional or pseudogenic. Donor age, sex, ethnicity and CMV serostatus were compiled together with the repertoire data. Genome-wide SNP genotypes for about 60% of the roughly 670 donors were used in a later genetic analysis, which treated that subset as a discovery cohort. All discovery cohort repertoires had been generated on a single sequencing platform. HLA typing covered class I and class II loci at four-digit resolution. Typing coverage varied by locus: about 620-640 donors for A, B, C, DRB1 and DQB1; approximately 560 for DQA1; around 610 for DPA1; around 490 for DPB1. Because of strong linkage in the cohort, roughly five DR-DQ haplotypes were treated as single units for association and clustering. Across about 380 genotyped donors of the cohort, an average of roughly 250,000 unique TCR beta nucleotide sequences per donor were sequenced, and 15% to 20% of those sequences were non-productive.

Study-wide conclusions, independent of this receptor: A further reported finding was that TCR beta sequences accurately predicted the HLA-A and HLA-B alleles for most subjects in the first cohort. Because counts were too low, about 15 rarely observed V segments, including chromosome 9 orphons, were left out of the earlier analysis of about 500 of the donors. Because the 87-base-pair reads could not distinguish some IMGT-functional V segments, including TRBV6-2 and TRBV6-3, those segments were excluded. Most CMV-associated TCR beta chains appeared to be HLA-restricted in a later analysis, and the HLA associations seemed to be driven largely by CMV exposure. In a later analysis, several top co-occurrence clusters were reported to appear linked to parvovirus B19, influenza, CMV and Epstein-Barr virus. Broadly in line with IMGT annotations, most TCR beta V segments showed up in productive rearrangements about 87% or about 30% of the time in an earlier analysis of around 600 of the donors. While some public TCRs were present in many individuals, most TCR sequences turned up only very rarely across donors. A few of the identified cytomegalovirus-associated TCR beta chains were confirmed in vitro to be specific for cytomegalovirus antigens. Assigning TCR associations to individual alleles was difficult when HLA alleles, especially DR and DQ, strongly co-occurred. Linkage disequilibrium might explain the correlated functional status among segregating V segments, but an unknown experimental factor could not be ruled out. In a later analysis, TCR association rates were found to vary across HLA loci, with the most associated TCRs seen for DRB1 alleles and the fewest for HLA-C alleles. In a later genetic analysis, a missense DCLRE1C variant was associated with V-gene and J-gene trimming of TCR beta chains, and the association was replicated in an independent cohort. In this cohort, only TCR beta chains were sequenced, and detectable features were limited by the absence of alpha or paired-chain data. At a false discovery rate of 0.05, a later analysis linked some 18,000 TCR beta sequences to specific HLA alleles. The authors suggested that the approach could potentially be generalized to other disease states and immunological phenotypes. Cytomegalovirus status was reported to be diagnosed by the classifier with high specificity and sensitivity in both the original and validation cohorts. The study gave a list of some 150 TCR beta chains associated with cytomegalovirus. The presence/absence analyses assumed that sequencing depth was roughly uniform across donors, and that assumption may not be true. Immune exposure information for the cohort was limited to CMV serostatus. In a later genetic analysis, fewer N-insertions in productive TCRs were reported among donors in an Asian-associated ancestry cluster than the roughly 700-donor mean. Compared with equally common non-associated chains, HLA-associated TCR beta chains in a later analysis were more clonally expanded and had lower generation probabilities. A cluster of highly shared sequence variants was judged likely to represent a technical artifact of the sequencing pipeline. HLA typing was unavailable for some donors at each locus, so association tests used only the typed subset.

The cohort comprised fewer than 700 healthy bone marrow donors. All cohort members were sampled while nominally healthy, although unrecorded immune exposures were likely present. The donor tested CMV seropositive and was one of the 289 seropositive cohort members. A peripheral blood sample was provided by each donor, and peripheral blood mononuclear cells were used for TCR beta sequencing. The Qiagen DNeasy Blood Extraction Kit was used to extract genomic DNA from the blood cell samples. Sequenced sample: PBMCs. The chain was built from TRBV10-1 and TRBJ2-7; D gene: possibly TRBD2, on 6 matching bases. This receptor was identified in a woman in her thirties or forties in good health and CMV-seropositive. The CDR3 protein: CASSDPAIGGQYF. The DNA reads TGCGCCAGCAGTGATCCCGCAATCGGGGGGCAGTACTTC.